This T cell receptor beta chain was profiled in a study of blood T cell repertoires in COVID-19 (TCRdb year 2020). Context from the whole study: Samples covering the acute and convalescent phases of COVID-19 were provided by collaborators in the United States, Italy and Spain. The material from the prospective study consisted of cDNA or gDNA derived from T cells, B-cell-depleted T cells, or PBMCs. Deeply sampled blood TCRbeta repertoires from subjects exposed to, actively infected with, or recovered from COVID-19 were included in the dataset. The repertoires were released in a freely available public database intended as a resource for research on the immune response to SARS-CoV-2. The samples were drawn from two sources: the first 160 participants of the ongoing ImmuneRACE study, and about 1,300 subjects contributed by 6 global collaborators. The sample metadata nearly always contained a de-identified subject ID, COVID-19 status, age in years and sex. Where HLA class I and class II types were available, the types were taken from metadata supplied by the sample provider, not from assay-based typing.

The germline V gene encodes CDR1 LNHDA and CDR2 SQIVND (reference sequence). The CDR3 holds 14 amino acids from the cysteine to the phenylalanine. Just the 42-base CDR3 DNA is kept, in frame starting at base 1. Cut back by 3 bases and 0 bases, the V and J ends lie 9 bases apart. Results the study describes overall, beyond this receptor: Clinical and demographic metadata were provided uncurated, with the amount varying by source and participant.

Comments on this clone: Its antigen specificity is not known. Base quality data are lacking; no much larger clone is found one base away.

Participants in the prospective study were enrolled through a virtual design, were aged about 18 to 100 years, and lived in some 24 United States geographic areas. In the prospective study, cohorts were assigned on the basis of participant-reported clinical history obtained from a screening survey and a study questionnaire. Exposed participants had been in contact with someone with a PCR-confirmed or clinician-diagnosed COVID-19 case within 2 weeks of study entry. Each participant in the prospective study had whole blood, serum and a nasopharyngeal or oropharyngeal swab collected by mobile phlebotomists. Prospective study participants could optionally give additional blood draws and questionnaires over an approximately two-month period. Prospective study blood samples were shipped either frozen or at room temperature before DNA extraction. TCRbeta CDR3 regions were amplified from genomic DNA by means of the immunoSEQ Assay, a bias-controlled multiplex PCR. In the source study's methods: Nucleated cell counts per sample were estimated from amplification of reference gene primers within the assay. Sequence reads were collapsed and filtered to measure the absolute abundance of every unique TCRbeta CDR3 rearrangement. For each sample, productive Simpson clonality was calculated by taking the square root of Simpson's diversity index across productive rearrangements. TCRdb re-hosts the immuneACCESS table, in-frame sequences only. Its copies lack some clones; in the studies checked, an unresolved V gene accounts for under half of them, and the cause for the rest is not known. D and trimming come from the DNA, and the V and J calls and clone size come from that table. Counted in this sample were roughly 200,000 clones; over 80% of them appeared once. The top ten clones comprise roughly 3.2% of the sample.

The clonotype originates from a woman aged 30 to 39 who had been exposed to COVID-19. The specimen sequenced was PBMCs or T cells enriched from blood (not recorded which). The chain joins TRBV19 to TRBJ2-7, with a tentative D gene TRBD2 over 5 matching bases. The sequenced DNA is TGTGCCAGTAGTATTACGGGGTCCTCCTACGAGCAGTACTTC. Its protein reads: CASSITGSSYEQYF.